A selection of T cell receptor beta chains follows, all from one sample in a study of T-cell memory formation after mild COVID-19. TCRdb itself ran the 5' RACE reads through MiXCR, one entry per CDR3 protein. Among 92,000 or so distinct CDR3 sequences, about 13% were seen once, and the ten largest hold about a quarter. Specimen: PBMCs or a T cell subset sorted from them (not recorded which). The receptors here all came from an adult woman who had mild COVID-19 (a few samples of this study predate the infection). Cell type and time point are not known. CDR3s include the opening cysteine and the closing phenylalanine or tryptophan. D genes are given only for firm matches. Size values are once, few and many counts, or a class for expanded clones, and some rows have none.

>few|16|TRBJ2-1|TRBV24-1|TRBD1
CATSDLPGQGFNEQFF
TGTGCCACCAGTGATTTGCCGGGACAGGGCTTCAATGAGCAGTTCTTC
>few|15|TRBJ1-1|TRBV5-1|TRBD1
CASSPGTGGDNEAFF
TGCGCCAGCAGCCCCGGGACAGGGGGCGATAATGAAGCTTTCTTT
>few|16|TRBJ1-2|TRBV5-1|.
CASSLGAAGEGNGYTF
TGCGCCAGCAGCCTTGGCGCGGCAGGGGAGGGTAATGGCTACACCTTC
>.|16|TRBJ2-1|TRBV5-6|TRBD1
CASSFIWGQGNNEQFF
TGTGCCAGCAGCTTCATTTGGGGACAGGGTAACAATGAGCAGTTCTTC
>few|13|TRBJ2-7|TRBV5-1|.
CASRWGVAYEQYF
TGCGCCAGCAGATGGGGGGTTGCCTACGAGCAGTACTTC
>many|15|TRBJ2-6|TRBV6-2/TRBV6-3|.
CASSYQGTGANVLTF
TGTGCCAGCAGTTACCAGGGGACTGGGGCCAACGTCCTGACTTTC
>.|18|TRBJ2-6|TRBV6-5|TRBD2
CASNPSGTSGTGANVLTF
TGTGCCAGTAACCCTTCCGGGACTAGCGGGACCGGGGCCAACGTCCTGACTTTC
>few|15|TRBJ2-5|TRBV19|TRBD2
CASSMDGRFQETQYF
TGTGCCAGTAGTATGGACGGGAGGTTCCAAGAGACCCAGTACTTC
>.|17|TRBJ2-1|TRBV4-2|TRBD2
CASSQEMTSGGRNEQFF
TGTGCCAGCAGCCAAGAAATGACTAGCGGGGGGCGGAATGAGCAGTTCTTC
>.|15|TRBJ2-5|TRBV23-1|.
CASSRGKRLLETQYF
TGCGCCAGCAGTCGGGGGAAAAGGCTGTTGGAGACCCAGTACTTC
>many|13|TRBJ2-2|TRBV12-3/TRBV12-4|.
CASSPGGAGELFF
TGTGCCAGCAGCCCGGGCGGCGCCGGGGAGCTGTTTTTT
>.|15|TRBJ1-1|TRBV10-3|TRBD1
CAISEYTGGSVEAFF
TGTGCCATCAGTGAATATACAGGGGGTTCGGTTGAAGCTTTCTTT
>.|15|TRBJ2-2|TRBV24-1|.
CATSDLGSRPGELFF
TGTGCCACCAGTGATTTGGGCTCTAGACCCGGGGAGCTGTTTTTT
>few|15|TRBJ2-7|TRBV6-1|TRBD1
CATRLTDRGTGEQYF
TGTGCCACCCGTCTTACGGACAGGGGGACGGGTGAGCAGTACTTC
>.|12|TRBJ1-2|TRBV12-3/TRBV12-4|.
CASSLVDQDYTF
TGTGCCAGCAGTTTAGTGGACCAGGACTACACCTTC
>few|12|TRBJ2-3|TRBV12-3/TRBV12-4|.
CASSPDPDTQYF
TGTGCCAGCAGTCCCGACCCAGATACGCAGTATTTT
>many|17|TRBJ2-1|TRBV24-1|TRBD1
CATSDLPGDRSYNEQFF
TGTGCCACCAGTGATTTGCCCGGGGACAGGTCCTACAATGAGCAGTTCTTC
>many|15|TRBJ2-1|TRBV7-2|.
CASSLAASLDNEQFF
TGTGCCAGCAGCTTAGCTGCCAGTTTGGACAATGAGCAGTTCTTC
>.|16|TRBJ2-3|TRBV6-5|TRBD2
CASSLTSGGVKDTQYF
TGTGCCAGCAGCTTGACTAGCGGGGGGGTCAAGGATACGCAGTATTTT
>.|14|TRBJ2-7|TRBV7-2|.
CASSLVSSLGEQYF
TGTGCCAGCAGCTTAGTGAGCTCACTAGGCGAGCAGTACTTC
>few|15|TRBJ2-2|TRBV24-1|TRBD1
CATRTDRGNTGELFF
TGTGCCACCAGGACTGACAGGGGGAACACCGGGGAGCTGTTTTTT
>many|15|TRBJ2-7|TRBV7-9|.
CASSLIVDHSYEQYF
TGTGCCAGCAGCTTAATCGTTGACCACTCCTACGAGCAGTACTTC
>few|14|TRBJ2-5|TRBV5-1|TRBD1
CASSLGQGQETQYF
TGCGCCAGCAGCTTGGGACAGGGCCAAGAGACCCAGTACTTC
>.|15|TRBJ2-7|TRBV5-4|TRBD1
CASSFRDRGRYEQYF
TGTGCCAGCAGCTTCCGGGACAGGGGCCGCTACGAGCAGTACTTC
>.|14|TRBJ2-7|TRBV5-6|.
CASSLVAASYEQYF
TGTGCCAGCAGCTTGGTTGCAGCTTCCTACGAGCAGTACTTC
>many|12|TRBJ2-2|TRBV2|.
CASSWATGELFF
TGTGCCAGCAGTTGGGCCACTGGGGAGCTGTTTTTT
>once|11|TRBJ2-3|TRBV7-2|.
CASSQVDTQYF
TGTGCCAGCAGCCAGGTCGATACGCAGTATTTT
>.|13|TRBJ1-2|TRBV30|.
CAWSPTGDGGYTF
TGTGCCTGGAGTCCAACAGGCGACGGCGGCTACACCTTC
>.|13|TRBJ1-2|TRBV20-1|.
CSARDDTVYGYTF
TGCAGTGCTAGGGACGACACGGTCTATGGCTACACCTTC
>few|16|TRBJ2-5|TRBV7-3|TRBD2
CASSLMRREGLETQYF
TGTGCCAGCAGCTTAATGCGGCGGGAGGGTTTAGAGACCCAGTACTTC
>.|16|TRBJ2-6|TRBV24-1|.
CATSGGGGSGANVLTF
TGTGCCACCAGTGGAGGGGGTGGCTCTGGGGCCAACGTCCTGACTTTC
>few|14|TRBJ1-2|TRBV7-9|.
CASSPGLTNYGYTF
TGTGCCAGCAGCCCGGGACTGACAAACTATGGCTACACCTTC
>.|17|TRBJ1-2|TRBV6-6|TRBD1
CASSSGTAEYTNYGYTF
TGTGCCAGCAGTTCCGGGACAGCGGAATACACCAACTATGGCTACACCTTC
>.|17|TRBJ2-1|TRBV7-9|TRBD2
CASSFRTSGQSYNEQFF
TGTGCCAGCAGCTTTCGGACTAGCGGGCAGTCCTACAATGAGCAGTTCTTC
>many|16|TRBJ2-7|TRBV7-9|.
CASSLETGAMGREQYF
TGTGCCAGCAGCTTAGAGACAGGCGCCATGGGTCGGGAGCAGTACTTC
>few|16|TRBJ1-6|TRBV5-1|.
CASSLEVWDKNSPLHF
TGCGCCAGCAGCTTGGAAGTCTGGGACAAAAATTCACCCCTCCACTTT
>.|16|TRBJ2-3|TRBV5-1|.
CASSLEYGIGTDTQYF
TGCGCCAGCAGCTTGGAATACGGGATAGGCACAGATACGCAGTATTTT
>many|15|TRBJ2-3|TRBV4-2|.
CASSAGQGDADTQYF
TGTGCCAGCAGCGCTGGGCAGGGAGATGCAGATACGCAGTATTTT
>few|16|TRBJ2-7|TRBV27|TRBD2
CASSLRSGTSAYEQYF
TGTGCCAGCAGTCTTAGATCCGGGACTAGCGCCTACGAGCAGTACTTC
>.|16|TRBJ2-7|TRBV20-1|.
CSASPYGGDSSYEQYF
TGCAGTGCTAGCCCCTACGGGGGGGACAGCTCCTACGAGCAGTACTTC
>once|12|TRBJ1-2|TRBV7-9|.
CASSLGGRSYTF
TGTGCCAGCAGCTTAGGTGGGCGCTCCTACACCTTC
>few|15|TRBJ2-7|TRBV7-9|.
CASSLASRFTYEQYF
TGTGCCAGCAGCTTAGCTTCCAGGTTTACCTACGAGCAGTACTTC
>.|18|TRBJ1-5|TRBV5-1|.
CASSLGRVGQSVNQPQHF
TGCGCCAGCAGCCTTGGCAGGGTCGGGCAATCGGTCAATCAGCCCCAGCATTTT
>few|14|TRBJ2-7|TRBV6-2/TRBV6-3|.
CASNRPAPAYEQYF
TGTGCCAGCAATCGACCAGCGCCTGCCTACGAGCAGTACTTC
>few|15|TRBJ2-3|TRBV7-6|.
CASSLAGSHTDTQYF
TGTGCCAGCAGCTTAGCCGGAAGTCACACAGATACGCAGTATTTT
>few|13|TRBJ2-7|TRBV9|.
CASSDSREYEQYF
TGTGCCAGCAGCGATAGTAGGGAATACGAGCAGTACTTC
>many|15|TRBJ2-7|TRBV4-3|.
CASSQDRAPDYEQYF
TGCGCCAGCAGCCAAGATCGAGCCCCGGACTACGAGCAGTACTTC
>once|14|TRBJ1-2|TRBV24-1|.
CATSAGSANYGYTF
TGTGCCACCAGCGCAGGTTCAGCTAACTATGGCTACACCTTC
>few|12|TRBJ2-1|TRBV29-1|TRBD1
CSVEAGQVEQFF
TGCAGCGTTGAAGCAGGACAGGTGGAGCAGTTCTTC
>few|14|TRBJ2-5|TRBV5-1|.
CASSLVGFQETQYF
TGCGCCAGCAGCTTAGTCGGCTTCCAAGAGACCCAGTACTTC
>.|15|TRBJ1-1|TRBV6-2/TRBV6-3|.
CASSKLGSGNTEAFF
TGTGCCAGCAGTAAACTCGGATCCGGCAACACTGAAGCTTTCTTT
>few|17|TRBJ2-1|TRBV4-3|.
CASSRIRSFGGYDEQFF
TGCGCCAGCAGCCGCATCCGGTCCTTTGGGGGGTACGATGAGCAGTTCTTC
>.|16|TRBJ2-3|TRBV20-1|TRBD2
CSALPPGRGHTDTQYF
TGCAGTGCGCTTCCACCCGGGAGGGGACACACAGATACGCAGTATTTT
>few|13|TRBJ1-1|TRBV25-1|TRBD1
CASTLTGIPEAFF
TGTGCCAGCACATTGACAGGGATCCCTGAAGCTTTCTTT
>.|15|TRBJ1-4|TRBV12-3/TRBV12-4|TRBD1
CASNFGGTGSEKLFF
TGTGCCAGCAACTTCGGTGGGACAGGGAGTGAAAAACTGTTTTTT
>.|16|TRBJ1-1|TRBV7-9|.
CASSPGQWGEDTEAFF
TGTGCCAGCAGCCCCGGACAGTGGGGGGAGGACACTGAAGCTTTCTTT
>.|14|TRBJ2-7|TRBV6-6|.
CASSPFGGAYEQYF
TGTGCCAGCAGTCCCTTCGGGGGTGCCTACGAGCAGTACTTC
>many|16|TRBJ2-5|TRBV6-6|.
CASSYLILDSQETQYF
TGTGCCAGCAGTTACCTCATACTAGACTCGCAAGAGACCCAGTACTTC
>many|11|TRBJ2-7|TRBV10-2|.
CASSDYYEQYF
TGCGCCAGCAGTGACTACTACGAGCAGTACTTC
>.|14|TRBJ1-1|TRBV4-3|.
CASSHHRAGTEAFF
TGCGCCAGCAGCCATCACAGGGCGGGGACTGAAGCTTTCTTT